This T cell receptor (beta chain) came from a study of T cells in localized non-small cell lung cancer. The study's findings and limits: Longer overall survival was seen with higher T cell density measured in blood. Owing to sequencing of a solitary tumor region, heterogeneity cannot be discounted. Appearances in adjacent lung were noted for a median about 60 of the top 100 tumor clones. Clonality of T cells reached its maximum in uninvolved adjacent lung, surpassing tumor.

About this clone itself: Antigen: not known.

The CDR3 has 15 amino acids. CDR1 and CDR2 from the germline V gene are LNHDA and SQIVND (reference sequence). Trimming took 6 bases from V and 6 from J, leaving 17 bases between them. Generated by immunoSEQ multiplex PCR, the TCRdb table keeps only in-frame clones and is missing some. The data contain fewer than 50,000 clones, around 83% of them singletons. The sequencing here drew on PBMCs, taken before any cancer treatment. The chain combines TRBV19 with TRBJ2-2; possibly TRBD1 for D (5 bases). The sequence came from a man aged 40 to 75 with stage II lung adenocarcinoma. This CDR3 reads CASRESPGSAGELFF. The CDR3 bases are TGTGCCAGTAGAGAATCCCCAGGGTCAGCCGGGGAGCTGTTTTTT.